The 19 T cell receptor beta chains below come from one sample, sequenced in a study of T cell responses to AZD1222 COVID-19 vaccine (dated by TCRdb to about 2021). The label giving this sample's time point can be read as: baseline before first vaccination. Library method: the immunoSEQ multiplex PCR assay. The table comes from immuneACCESS by way of TCRdb, which keeps in-frame sequences with V and J called. Part of the clones is missing from these tables; in studies checked, under half for an unresolved V gene and the rest for unknown reasons. Counted in this sample were 60,000 or so clones; approximately 80% of them appeared once. The ten largest clones capture 15% to 20% of the sample. The input for sequencing was peripheral blood, taken on day 0 of AZD1222 vaccination. The receptor set was obtained from an adult in good health.

This clone was seen once. V usage is TRBV4-2 and J usage is TRBJ1-6; 8 bases are a match to TRBD1. V gave up 4 bases and J gave up 0 bases; unmatched junction bases: 2. From germline, CDR1 is LGHNA and CDR2 YNFKEQ. The CDR3 has 16 amino acids. DNA of the CDR3: TGTGCCAGCAGCCGGGACAGGAGCTCCTATAATTCACCCCTCCACTTT. Translation: CASSRDRSSYNSPLHF.

The chain joins TRBV5-1 to TRBJ2-6; 7 nucleotides line up with TRBD1. The germline V gene has CDR1 SGHRS and CDR2 YFSETQ. Trimming removed 4 bases from V and 3 bases from J; junction bases left unmatched: 10. This CDR3 comprises 17 residues. Here the CDR3 reads CASSLTGADYGANVLTF. CDR3 DNA sequence: TGCGCCAGCAGCCTCACAGGGGCTGACTATGGGGCCAACGTCCTGACTTTC.

The V gene is TRBV2, the J gene TRBJ1-2, with 10 bases aligning to TRBD1. The J segment lost 6 bases and the V segment lost 6 bases, leaving 7 bases of the junction unmatched. CDR1 and CDR2 (germline): SNHLY, FYNNEI. CDR3 length: 14 amino acids. CDR3 loop: CASRATGGEHGYTF. CDR3 DNA sequence: TGTGCCAGCAGAGCGACAGGGGGCGAGCATGGCTACACCTTC.

The chain combines TRBV7-3 with TRBJ1-1; D may be TRBD1 (5 bases). The germline V gene encodes CDR1 SGHTA and CDR2 FQGTGA. There are 13 residues in the CDR3. The ends were cut back, 5 bases at V and 1 base at J, with 8 bases in the middle. The CDR3 DNA follows: TGTGCCAGCAGCCGGGGCCCGAACACTGAAGCTTTCTTT. Encoded protein: CASSRGPNTEAFF.

This clone appeared a few times. This chain joins TRBV19 and TRBJ2-3; tentatively, D is TRBD1 (6 bases). There are 15 residues in the CDR3. The V gene's germline CDR1 is LNHDA and CDR2 SQIVND (reference sequence). The V gene lost 2 bases and the J gene lost 5 bases, with 14 bases spanning the gap. The CDR3 spells CASSITGKDVDTQYF. For the CDR3, the DNA is TGTGCCAGTAGTATAACAGGGAAGGATGTAGATACGCAGTATTTT.

This clone was recorded a few times. The chain joins TRBV5-6 to TRBJ1-1; a possible D gene is TRBD1 (6 bases). Trimming cost V 0 bases and J 1 base, with 13 bases left between them. Per the germline V gene, CDR1 is SGHDT and CDR2 is YYEEEE. The CDR3 totals 16 residues. The CDR3 DNA sequence: TGTGCCAGCAGCTTGGCGGAGGGCAGGGGGAACACTGAAGCTTTCTTT. Its protein product is CASSLAEGRGNTEAFF. Combining the CDR3 with reference TRBV5-6 and TRBJ1-1 gives the whole variable domain DAGVTQSPTHLIKTRGQQVTLRCSPKSGHDTVSWYQQALGQGPQFIFQYYEEEERQRGNFPDRFSGHQFPNYSSELNVNALLLGDSALYLCASSLAEGRGNTEAFFGQGTRLTVV.

The rearrangement uses TRBV7-2 and TRBJ2-3; D is ambiguous. CDR3 length: 12 amino acids. The germline CDR1 and CDR2 sequences are SGHTA and FQGNSA. The germline V and J ends were trimmed by 6 bases and 4 bases, with 8 bases remaining between them. This chain's CDR3 is CASRSPPDTQYF. In DNA, the CDR3 is TGTGCCAGCAGGTCCCCCCCAGATACGCAGTATTTT.

The CDR3 here is CASRSRTDSYNEQFF. The CDR3, as DNA: TGTGCCAGCAGATCCCGGACGGATTCCTACAATGAGCAGTTCTTC. This sequence joins TRBV27 and TRBJ2-1; no clear D. The V end was cut by 6 bases, the J end by 1 base, with 13 bases between. Looked up from germline, CDR1 is MNHEY and CDR2 is SMNVEV (reference sequence). This CDR3 has 15 residues.

The CDR3 DNA is TGTGCCAGCAGTTACGGGGGTCGGGCGAACATTCAGTACTTC. Protein sequence: CASSYGGRANIQYF. This chain joins TRBV6-2 or TRBV6-3 and TRBJ2-4; D tentatively fits TRBD1 or TRBD2 (5 bases each). The length of the CDR3 is 14 residues. Trimming left V 2 bases short and J 7 bases short, with 12 bases between. The germline V gene has CDR1 MNHEY and CDR2 SVGEGT.

J is TRBJ2-1 and V is TRBV25-1; D is uncertain. V was pared by 3 bases and J by 15 bases, with 18 bases between. CDR1 is MGHDK, CDR2 SYGVNS, per germline. The CDR3 is 13 residues long. CDR3 in amino acids: CASSDPVVENRFF. CDR3 DNA: TGTGCCAGCAGTGACCCAGTGGTCGAGAATCGGTTCTTC.

The J gene is TRBJ2-4, the V gene TRBV6-5; D may be TRBD2 (6 bases). Germline lookup yields CDR1 MNHEY and CDR2 SVGAGI. V was pared by 2 bases and J by 8 bases, with 13 bases between. The CDR3 runs to 14 residues. CDR3 loop: CASSYNTWEDIQYF. Here the CDR3 DNA reads TGTGCCAGCAGTTACAATACCTGGGAGGACATTCAGTACTTC.

V gene TRBV5-1 combines with J gene TRBJ2-7, with D possibly matching TRBD1 (7 bases). V was shortened by 0 bases and J by 6 bases, with 13 bases between the two germline ends. The CDR3 totals 14 residues. Germline lookup yields CDR1 SGHRS and CDR2 YFSETQ. CDR3 sequence (DNA): TGCGCCAGCAGCTTGGTCGCAGGGGGGACCGAGCAGTACTTC. Its protein product is CASSLVAGGTEQYF. Using reference TRBV5-1 and TRBJ2-7 for the parts outside the CDR3, the full variable domain is KAGVTQTPRYLIKTRGQQVTLSCSPISGHRSVSWYQQTPGQGLQFLFEYFSETQRNKGNFPGRFSGRQFSNSRSEMNVSTLELGDSALYLCASSLVAGGTEQYFGPGTRLTVT.

The gene calls are TRBV7-2 and TRBJ2-5, with 7 bases aligning to TRBD1. Germline loops: CDR1 SGHTA, CDR2 FQGNSA. The CDR3 is 14 amino acids. The J segment lost 3 bases and the V segment lost 5 bases, leaving 6 bases of the junction unmatched. CDR3 DNA sequence: TGTGCCAGCAGCCTCAATGGACAGGAAGAGACCCAGTACTTC. Translation: CASSLNGQEETQYF.

The chain carries TRBV7-9 and TRBJ2-5; D is unclear. V gave up 4 bases and J gave up 5 bases, with 8 bases separating them. Germline V lookup: CDR1 SEHNR, CDR2 FQNEAQ (reference sequence). This CDR3 contains 12 residues. CDR3 amino acids: CASSYLYETQYF. The CDR3, as DNA: TGTGCCAGCAGCTACCTTTACGAGACCCAGTACTTC.

The CDR3: CASSLYQGFYEQYF. CDR3 DNA: TGTGCCAGCAGCCTCTATCAGGGGTTCTACGAGCAGTACTTC. V and J are TRBV14 and TRBJ2-7, with a possible D match to TRBD1 (6 bases). Germline CDR1 reads SGHDN; CDR2 reads FVKESK. The CDR3 loop spans 14 amino acids. The V gene lost 4 bases and the J gene lost 3 bases, with 13 bases spanning the gap.

The rearrangement uses TRBV6-5 and TRBJ2-5, with D perhaps TRBD2 (6 bases). Germline V gene data show CDR1 as MNHEY and CDR2 as SVGAGI. The CDR3 covers 14 residues. V lost 6 bases and J 5 bases, leaving 16 bases between the germline ends. The CDR3 coding sequence is TGTGCCAGCAGCACCCGGGGGAAACGGGAGACCCAGTACTTC. Translating gives CASSTRGKRETQYF.

The rearrangement joins TRBV7-6 to TRBJ1-1; perhaps TRBD1 as D (5 bases). Trimming took 3 bases from V and 1 from J, leaving 12 bases between them. The CDR3 length is 15 residues. The germline V gene encodes CDR1 SGHVS and CDR2 FNYEAQ. The CDR3: CASSLVREGNTEAFF. The CDR3 bases are TGTGCCAGCAGCTTGGTCAGGGAGGGGAACACTGAAGCTTTCTTT.

CDR3 in DNA: TGTGCCAGCAGTTATAAGACTAGCGGACAAGAGACCCAGTACTTC. It encodes CASSYKTSGQETQYF. This chain connects TRBV13 to TRBJ2-5; TRBD2 matches at 9 bases. From germline, CDR1 is PRHDT and CDR2 FYEKMQ (reference sequence). There are 15 residues in the CDR3. V dropped 6 bases and J dropped 2; count of bases not matched to a gene: 7.

The chain uses TRBV18 and TRBJ1-2, with a possible D match to TRBD1 (5 bases). Germline CDR1 reads KGHSH; CDR2 reads LQKENI. The CDR3 runs to 14 residues. V lost 6 bases and J 7 bases, leaving 18 bases between the germline ends. CDR3 in amino acids: CASSPGPGEGGYTF. The CDR3 region has the DNA TGTGCCAGCTCCCCCGGGCCGGGGGAAGGTGGCTACACCTTC.